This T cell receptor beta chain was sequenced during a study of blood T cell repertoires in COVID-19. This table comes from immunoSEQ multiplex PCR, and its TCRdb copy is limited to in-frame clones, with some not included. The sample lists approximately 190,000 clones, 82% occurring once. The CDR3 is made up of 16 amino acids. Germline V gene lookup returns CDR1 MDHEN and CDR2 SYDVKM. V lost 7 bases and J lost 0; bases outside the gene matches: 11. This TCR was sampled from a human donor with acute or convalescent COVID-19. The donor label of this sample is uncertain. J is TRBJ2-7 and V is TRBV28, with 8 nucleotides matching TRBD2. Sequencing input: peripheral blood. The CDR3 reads CASNRGGLAYSYEQYF. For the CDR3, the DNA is TGTGCCAGCAATCGGGGCGGACTAGCCTACTCCTACGAGCAGTACTTC.